One and the same sample provided the 14 T cell receptor beta chains below, sequenced in a study of graft-versus-host responses after intestinal transplantation. TCRdb's copy holds only in-frame clones and misses some; the assay was immunoSEQ multiplex PCR. The sample yields approximately 85,000 clones, 80% to 95% seen once. These receptors are not linked to any known antigen. The sample was unstimulated CD8+ T cells sorted from spleen or lymph node cells, taken before transplant. Every receptor here comes from a human donor who was the organ donor for an intestinal transplant.

This clone has only one observation. Other DNA sequences in the sample encode the same CDR3. The rearrangement uses TRBV2 and TRBJ1-2; D ambiguous. There are 13 residues in the CDR3. V lost 3 bases and J lost 0, with 5 bases in between. Germline CDR1 reads SNHLY; CDR2 reads FYNNEI. For the CDR3, the DNA is TGTGCCAGCAGTGACACAGCTAACTATGGCTACACCTTC. Residues: CASSDTANYGYTF.

The chain employs TRBV4-3 and TRBJ2-1; 10 positions agree with TRBD1. CDR1 is LGHNA, CDR2 YSLEER, per germline. The CDR3 length is 17 residues. V dropped 3 bases and J dropped 3; count of bases not matched to a gene: 8. The chain's CDR3 is CASSQAQTGGIYNEQFF. As DNA, the CDR3 is TGCGCCAGCAGCCAGGCTCAGACAGGGGGCATCTACAATGAGCAGTTCTTC.

V gene TRBV4-3 combines with J gene TRBJ2-7, with TRBD2 matching over 8 bases. The V gene's germline CDR1 is LGHNA and CDR2 YSLEER. With 4 bases clipped from V and 4 bases from J, the junction kept 12 bases outside the gene matches. The CDR3 covers 16 residues. This chain's CDR3 is CASSPSTSGVAYEQYF. In DNA, the CDR3 is TGCGCCAGCAGCCCTTCTACTAGCGGAGTCGCTTACGAGCAGTACTTC.

This rearrangement joins TRBV5-1 to TRBJ2-4, with 7 positions matching TRBD2. J lost 1 base, V lost 4 bases, and 14 bases had no gene match. The CDR3 length is 18 residues. Germline values: CDR1 SGHRS, CDR2 YFSETQ. For the CDR3, the DNA is TGCGCCAGCAGCCTCCCCGATGAGGGAGGGCCTGCCAAAAACATTCAGTACTTC. Translated: CASSLPDEGGPAKNIQYF.

This chain links TRBV6-5 with TRBJ2-4, with D tentatively TRBD2 (6 bases). V was pared by 2 bases and J by 0 bases, with 8 bases between. The germline V gene has CDR1 MNHEY and CDR2 SVGAGI. This CDR3 region has 15 residues. The CDR3, as DNA: TGTGCCAGCAGTTACGGGACTCCAGCCAAAAACATTCAGTACTTC. This translates into CASSYGTPAKNIQYF.

The chain combines TRBV7-2 with TRBJ2-1; perhaps TRBD2 as D (6 bases). V was cut by 0 bases and J by 4 bases, with 16 bases left in between. CDR1 is SGHTA, CDR2 FQGNSA, per germline. The CDR3 loop spans 17 amino acids. CDR3 bases: TGTGCCAGCAGCTTAGCCCCCTTTAGCGGAAAGTACAATGAGCAGTTCTTC. This codes for CASSLAPFSGKYNEQFF.

This chain's CDR3 is CASSITGDYGYTF. DNA of the CDR3: TGTGCCAGTAGTATTACAGGGGACTATGGCTACACCTTC. The chain combines TRBV19 with TRBJ1-2; TRBD1 aligns across 7 bases. This CDR3 spans 13 amino acids. Germline V gene sequence: CDR1 LNHDA, CDR2 SQIVND (reference sequence). Unmatched junction bases numbered 1, after V lost 3 bases and J lost 3 bases.

As for this clone: At one of its ends the junction is not consistent with the germline gene, which may arise from a read error. The rearrangement uses TRBV7-8 and TRBJ2-5; 7 nucleotides align to TRBD1. Germline-derived CDR1 and CDR2 are SGHVS and FQNEAQ. CDR3 length equals 16 residues. Written as DNA, the CDR3 is TGTGCCAGCAGCCTAGCTGGGACAGACTTTAAAGAGACCCAGTACTTC. Protein: CASSLAGTDFKETQYF.

This rearrangement joins TRBV9 to TRBJ1-1, with D possibly TRBD1 on 5 matching bases. Germline V gene data show CDR1 as SGDLS and CDR2 as YYNGEE. This CDR3 has 12 amino acids. Trimming took off 7 bases at V and 2 bases at J, with 9 bases between the two ends. The CDR3 loop is CASGGSNTEAFF. The CDR3 nucleotides are TGTGCCAGCGGGGGGAGCAACACTGAAGCTTTCTTT.

The chain links TRBV27 to TRBJ2-7; D is perhaps TRBD2 (6 bases). Germline values: CDR1 MNHEY, CDR2 SMNVEV (reference sequence). CDR3 size: 16 residues. V was trimmed by 2 bases and J by 1 base, leaving 15 bases between them. As DNA, the CDR3 is TGTGCCAGCAGTTTAAATGGAGGGGCCCCTTCCTACGAGCAGTACTTC. Translating gives CASSLNGGAPSYEQYF.

This rearrangement joins TRBV9 to TRBJ1-1; D unclear. V gave up 1 base and J gave up 2 bases, with 6 bases separating them. Germline assignment: CDR1 SGDLS and CDR2 YYNGEE. This CDR3 has 13 residues. The CDR3 DNA follows: TGTGCCAGCAGCGTAAGTACTAACACTGAAGCTTTCTTT. As protein: CASSVSTNTEAFF.

The J gene is TRBJ2-5, the V gene TRBV7-6; D not certain. Germline CDR1 is SGHVS and CDR2 is FNYEAQ. This CDR3 is built from 14 residues. Trimming took off 4 bases at V and 1 base at J, with 10 bases between the two ends. CDR3 amino acids: CASSYLTSQETQYF. CDR3 DNA sequence: TGTGCCAGCAGCTATCTGACTTCCCAAGAGACCCAGTACTTC. Drawing the rest from reference TRBV7-6 and TRBJ2-5, the complete variable domain is GAGVSQSPRYKVTKRGQDVALRCDPISGHVSLYWYRQALGQGPEFLTYFNYEAQQDKSGLPNDRFSAERPEGSISTLTIQRTEQRDSAMYRCASSYLTSQETQYFGPGTRLLVL.

V is TRBV7-8 and J is TRBJ2-1; TRBD2 is a possible D gene (6 bases). Germline CDR1 is SGHVS and CDR2 is FQNEAQ. With 4 bases removed from V and 10 bases from J, the gap between germline ends came to 17 bases. There are 14 residues in the CDR3. The CDR3 DNA sequence: TGTGCCAGCAGCTCACCCCCCCCTAGCGTCGAGCAGTTCTTC. Translating gives CASSSPPPSVEQFF.

V gene TRBV7-8 combines with J gene TRBJ2-6; D unclear. V shed 5 bases and J shed 0 bases, with 8 bases lying between them. From germline, CDR1 is SGHVS and CDR2 FQNEAQ. This CDR3 comprises 15 residues. In DNA, the CDR3 is TGTGCCAGCAGCCTCCCCCTCTCTGGGGCCAACGTCCTGACTTTC. It specifies CASSLPLSGANVLTF.